One T cell receptor (beta chain) is described in this entry. Its antigen is not identified. The donors were part of the validation cohort of over a hundred subjects. That cohort was separate from the first cohort, which comprised under 700 subjects. Produced via immunoSEQ multiplex PCR; TCRdb's table is partial and in-frame only. The sample yields 110,000 or so clones, around 89% seen once. This record comes from a study of cytomegalovirus exposure and HLA in healthy donors. In the study overall: The roughly 130 validation repertoires were reported in a later analysis to have been generated on the same platform as the roughly 670 first-cohort repertoires.

Broader study findings: In vitro checks showed that a few CMV-associated chains really do target CMV antigens. The study recorded more than 150 TCR beta chains that were cytomegalovirus-associated.

V lost 6 bases, J lost 6 bases, and 9 bases lay in between. Germline CDR1 MNHEY, CDR2 SVGAGI. The CDR3 contains 11 residues. The origin of this receptor is a man younger than 35 in good health and CMV-seronegative. The J gene is TRBJ2-7, the V gene TRBV6-5; perhaps TRBD2 as D (6 bases). Sequencing was carried out using PBMCs. The CDR3 DNA reads TGTGCCAGCAGGTCGGGAGCCGAGCAGTACTTC. As protein: CASRSGAEQYF.